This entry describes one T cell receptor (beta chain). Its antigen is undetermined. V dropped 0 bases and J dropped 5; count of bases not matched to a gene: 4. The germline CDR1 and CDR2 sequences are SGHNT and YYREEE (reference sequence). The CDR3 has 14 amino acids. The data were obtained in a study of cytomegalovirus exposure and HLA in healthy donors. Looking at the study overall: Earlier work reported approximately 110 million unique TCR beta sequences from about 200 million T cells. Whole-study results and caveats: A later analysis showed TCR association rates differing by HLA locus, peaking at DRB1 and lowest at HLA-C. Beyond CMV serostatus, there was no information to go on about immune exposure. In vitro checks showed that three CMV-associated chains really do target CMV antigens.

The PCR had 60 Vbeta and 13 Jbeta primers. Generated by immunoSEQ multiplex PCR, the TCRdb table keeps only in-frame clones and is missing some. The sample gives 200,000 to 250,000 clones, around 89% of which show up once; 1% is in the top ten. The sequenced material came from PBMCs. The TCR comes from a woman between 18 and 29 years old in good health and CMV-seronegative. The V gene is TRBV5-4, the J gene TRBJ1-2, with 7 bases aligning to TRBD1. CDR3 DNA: TGTGCCAGCAGCTTGGTCGCAGGGGGTTATGGCTACACCTTC. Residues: CASSLVAGGYGYTF. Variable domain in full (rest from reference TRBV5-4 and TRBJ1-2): ETGVTQSPTHLIKTRGQQVTLRCSSQSGHNTVSWYQQALGQGPQFIFQYYREEENGRGNFPPRFSGLQFPNYSSELNVNALELDDSALYLCASSLVAGGYGYTFGSGTRLTVV.